The T cell receptor beta chain described here comes from a study of blood T cell repertoires in COVID-19. The germline V gene has CDR1 SEHNR and CDR2 FQNEAQ (reference sequence). Trimming stripped 11 bases from V and 6 bases from J, with 14 bases between. CDR3 length equals 12 residues. Recovery meant two consecutive negative NP/OP PCR tests, professional clearance, or resolved symptoms. Libraries were prepared by immunoSEQ multiplex PCR; TCRdb keeps only in-frame clonotypes and omits some of them. Altogether some 420,000 clones are present, over 75% being singletons, with the ten largest covering 0.95% to 1.3%.

J is TRBJ2-1 and V is TRBV7-9; tentatively, D is TRBD1 (5 bases). Input material: PBMCs or T cells enriched from blood (not recorded which). This TCR was recovered from a man aged 25-40 years who had recovered from COVID-19. CDR3 loop: CAGQNPRNEQFF. In DNA, the CDR3 is TGTGCCGGACAAAATCCACGCAATGAGCAGTTCTTC.